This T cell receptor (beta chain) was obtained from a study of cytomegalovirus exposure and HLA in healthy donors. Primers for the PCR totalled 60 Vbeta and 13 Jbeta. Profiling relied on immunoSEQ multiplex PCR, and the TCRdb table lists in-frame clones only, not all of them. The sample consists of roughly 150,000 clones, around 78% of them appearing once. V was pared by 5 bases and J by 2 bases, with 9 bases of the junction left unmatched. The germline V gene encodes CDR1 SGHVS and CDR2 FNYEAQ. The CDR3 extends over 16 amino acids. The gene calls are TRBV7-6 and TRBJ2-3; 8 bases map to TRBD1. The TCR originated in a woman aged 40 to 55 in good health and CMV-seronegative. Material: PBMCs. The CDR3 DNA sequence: TGTGCCAGCAGCCTCGGACAGGGCGCAAACACAGATACGCAGTATTTT. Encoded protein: CASSLGQGANTDTQYF.